What follows describes a single T cell receptor beta chain. This sample was included in a study of shared clonotypes between healthy human individuals. For the study at large: Ranging from 18 to 49 in age, donors were a couple of women and a few men. Each donor had three CD4 naive, three CD4 memory, two CD8 naive and one CD8 memory plate.

V dropped 0 bases and J dropped 3 bases, with 15 bases sitting between them. The CDR3 is 15 amino acids. Germline V gene lookup returns CDR1 SQVTM and CDR2 ANQGSEA. Sequenced by immunoSEQ multiplex PCR; TCRdb stores in-frame clones only, minus some. The table lists roughly 2,300,000 clones, just under 95% of them singletons, with 0.3% to 0.4% in the top ten. Sample: naive CD4+ T cells from PBMCs. Described subset: CD45RA+ positively selected. The TCR comes from a young man in good health. Some clones in this sample may be carry-over from other donors' samples. The chain carries TRBV29-1 and TRBJ2-7; no reliable D call. The CDR3 spells CSVEDSSRPFYEQYF. CDR3 coding DNA: TGCAGCGTTGAAGATTCGTCCAGACCATTCTACGAGCAGTACTTC.